This T cell receptor (beta chain) was identified during a study of blood T cell repertoires in COVID-19 (dated by TCRdb to about 2020). Background for the entire study: Collaborator samples came from the United States, Italy and Spain and covered acute and convalescent phases of COVID-19. The repertoires were released in a freely available public database intended as a resource for research on the immune response to SARS-CoV-2. Samples were obtained from the ongoing ImmuneRACE study (first 160 participants) and from roughly 1,300 subjects provided by 6 global collaborators. Sample metadata almost always included a de-identified subject ID, COVID-19 status, age in years and sex. HLA class I and class II types, where available, came from metadata supplied by the sample provider rather than from assay-based typing. The material from the prospective study consisted of cDNA or gDNA derived from T cells, B-cell-depleted T cells, or PBMCs. The dataset comprised deeply sampled blood TCRbeta repertoires from subjects exposed to, actively infected with, or recovered from COVID-19. Broad study findings and their caveats: Clinical and demographic metadata were provided uncurated, with the amount varying by source and participant.

A word on this clone: It lacks a known antigen. Per-base qualities were not stored, and no clone one base away is much larger.

One collaborating source in Seattle enrolled patients while the patients were actively infected and followed the patients over time throughout the course of disease. Each collaborating institution followed its own protocols to collect whole blood in K2EDTA tubes. Collaborator samples were shipped for TCRbeta analysis as frozen whole blood, isolated PBMCs, or DNA extracted from either sample type. TCRbeta CDR3 regions were amplified from genomic DNA using the immunoSEQ Assay, a bias-controlled multiplex PCR. The authors processed their data as follows. The number of nucleated cells in each sample was estimated by amplification of reference gene primers within the assay. To quantify the absolute abundance of each unique TCRbeta CDR3 rearrangement, sequence reads were collapsed and filtered. Productive Simpson clonality was computed per sample as the square root of Simpson's diversity index over productive rearrangements. The table was pulled from immuneACCESS by TCRdb, which kept in-frame rearrangements only. Such tables lose some clones; where checked, under half of the loss comes from unresolved V genes, and the rest has no known cause. The V and J calls and clone size were taken over from that table, and D and trimming were inferred from the DNA. The sample table holds tens of thousands of clones, of which 80% to 90% were seen once. The ten largest account for around 33% of the sample.

Reading from cysteine to phenylalanine, the CDR3 counts 17 amino acids. Kept here is only the CDR3 DNA, which spans 51 bases and is read in frame from base 1. As encoded in the germline V gene, CDR1 is KGHDR while CDR2 is SFDVKD. V lost 3 bases and J lost 5 bases, and the count of bases not matched to a germline gene is 12. Specimen: peripheral blood. The receptor chain draws on TRBV24-1 and TRBJ2-1; 7 of the junction bases match TRBD1. The sequence came from an elderly woman with COVID-19, enrolled during active disease. The sequenced DNA is TGTGCCACCAGTGATCACCGGGCGGACAGGTCAGACAATGAGCAGTTCTTC. The encoded protein is CATSDHRADRSDNEQFF.